The 6 T cell receptor beta chains presented below share a single source sample, sequenced in a study of PD-1 blockade in classical Hodgkin lymphoma. Time point indicated: cycle 4 day 1 (C4D1), after less than 7 weeks of nivolumab. Each of the patients experienced relapse following autologous stem cell transplantation, and their brentuximab vedotin exposure differed. Libraries were prepared by immunoSEQ multiplex PCR; TCRdb keeps only in-frame clonotypes and omits some of them. The top ten hold 16% of the sample, which has some 27,000 clones, around three quarters seen once. The material sequenced was peripheral blood mononuclear cells (PBMCs), taken before the fourth cycle of nivolumab. The source of these receptors is a human donor with classical Hodgkin lymphoma.

This clone is termed medium-sized. One junction end disagrees with the germline gene, perhaps due to a read error. This chain connects TRBV7-7 to TRBJ2-5; tentatively, D is TRBD2 (6 bases). The germline CDR1 and CDR2 sequences are SSHAT and FNYEAQ (reference sequence). There are 13 residues in the CDR3. The CDR3 loop is CASSFGSGETQYF. The CDR3 nucleotides are TGTGCTAGCAGCTTCGGTAGCGGCGAGACCCAGTACTTC. The whole variable domain, filled in from reference TRBV7-7 and TRBJ2-5, reads GAGVSQSPRYKVTKRGQDVTLRCDPISSHATLYWYQQALGQGPEFLTYFNYEAQPDKSGLPSDRFSAERPEGSISTLTIQRTEQRDSAMYRCASSFGSGETQYFGPGTRLLVL.

CDR3 amino acids: CASSPTVWGDFNYGYTF. The CDR3 region has the DNA TGTGCCAGCTCACCCACAGTATGGGGTGACTTTAACTATGGCTACACCTTC. The V call is TRBV18, the J call TRBJ1-2; D is ambiguous. In germline, CDR1 is KGHSH, CDR2 LQKENI. The ends were cut back, 3 bases at V and 1 base at J, with 18 bases in the middle. CDR3 size: 17 residues. The full variable domain, its missing parts supplied by reference TRBV18 and TRBJ1-2, is NAGVMQNPRHLVRRRGQEARLRCSPMKGHSHVYWYRQLPEEGLKFMVYLQKENIIDESGMPKERFSAEFPKEGPSILRIQQVVRGDSAAYFCASSPTVWGDFNYGYTFGSGTRLTVV.

The rearrangement links TRBV7-3 to TRBJ2-1, with 9 nucleotides matching TRBD1. Germline trimming cut 5 bases from V and 5 bases from J; bases unmatched to any gene: 7. The CDR3 extends over 15 amino acids. Germline CDR1 is SGHTA and CDR2 is FQGTGA. The CDR3 DNA is TGTGCCAGCAGCGCCGGGACAGGGTCCAACAATGAGCAGTTCTTC. Amino acid sequence: CASSAGTGSNNEQFF.

This rearrangement joins TRBV19 to TRBJ2-6; possibly TRBD2 for D (5 bases). The CDR3 is 18 amino acids. The germline V and J ends were trimmed by 3 bases and 0 bases, with 15 bases remaining between them. Germline CDR1 and CDR2: LNHDA and SQIVND (reference sequence). The chain's CDR3 is CASSIRSGLSSGANVLTF. In nucleotides, the CDR3 is TGTGCCAGTAGTATCAGATCCGGACTGAGCTCTGGGGCCAACGTCCTGACTTTC. Drawing the rest from reference TRBV19 and TRBJ2-6, the complete variable domain is DGGITQSPKYLFRKEGQNVTLSCEQNLNHDAMYWYRQDPGQGLRLIYYSQIVNDFQKGDIAEGYSVSREKKESFPLTVTSAQKNPTAFYLCASSIRSGLSSGANVLTFGAGSRLTVL.

J is TRBJ2-3 and V is TRBV28; D unclear. Deletions cut 5 bases from V and 0 bases from J, with 15 bases between. Germline CDR1 and CDR2: MDHEN and SYDVKM. The CDR3 covers 16 residues. CDR3 sequence reads: CASSERELQSTDTQYF. The CDR3 DNA sequence: TGTGCCAGCAGTGAAAGAGAACTTCAAAGCACAGATACGCAGTATTTT. The complete variable domain, with remaining parts taken from reference TRBV28 and TRBJ2-3, reads DVKVTQSSRYLVKRTGEKVFLECVQDMDHENMFWYRQDPGLGLRLIYFSYDVKMKEKGDIPEGYSVSREKKERFSLILESASTNQTSMYLCASSERELQSTDTQYFGPGTRLTVL.

The chain recombines TRBV28 with TRBJ2-1; 9 bases line up with TRBD2. Germline lookup yields CDR1 MDHEN and CDR2 SYDVKM. Trimming removed 7 bases from V and 7 bases from J; junction bases left unmatched: 8. The CDR3 has 14 residues. DNA for the CDR3: TGTGCCAGCATGGGTAGCGGGAGCTATAATGAGCAGTTCTTC. It translates to CASMGSGSYNEQFF.